One and the same sample provided the 8 T cell receptor beta chains below, sequenced in a study of shared clonotypes between healthy human individuals. Measured with immunoSEQ multiplex PCR; TCRdb has only the in-frame clones, and not every one. The data contain about 2.1 million clones, around 93% of them seen just once; the ten biggest clones take up more than 1.5%. Naive CD8 populations comprised CD45RO-negative cells positively selected for CCR7, excluding terminally differentiated effector memory CD45RA+ cells. Source material: naive CD8+ T cells from PBMCs. Source of these receptors: a man aged 18 to 30 in good health. Some clones in this sample may be carry-over from other donors' samples.

This chain links TRBV5-1 with TRBJ2-3; TRBD2 aligns across 7 bases. The V and J ends lost 0 bases and 7 bases, in that order; junction bases with no gene match: 17. The CDR3 covers 18 residues. Germline CDR1 is SGHRS and CDR2 is YFSETQ. CDR3 in amino acids: CASSLAVRAGRALNTQYF. CDR3 DNA sequence: TGCGCCAGCAGCTTGGCGGTTCGAGCGGGACGGGCGTTAAATACGCAGTATTTT.

The chain couples TRBV15 to TRBJ1-1, with TRBD1 identical over 7 bases. V lost 5 bases, J lost 8 bases, and 11 bases stayed unmatched. The CDR3 consists of 14 residues. The germline gives CDR1 LNHNV, CDR2 YYDKDF (reference sequence). CDR3 region: CATSRSRDRLEAFF. Written as DNA, the CDR3 is TGTGCCACCAGCCGGAGTAGGGACAGACTCGAAGCTTTCTTT.

V gene TRBV7-9 combines with J gene TRBJ2-7; D remains ambiguous. CDR3 length: 14 residues. Germline CDR1 reads SEHNR; CDR2 reads FQNEAQ (reference sequence). Trimming shortened V by 2 bases and J by 1 base, and 9 bases separated the two germline ends. The CDR3 reads CASSLQDGSYEQYF. In nucleotides, the CDR3 is TGTGCCAGCAGCTTACAGGACGGGTCCTACGAGCAGTACTTC. Drawing the rest from reference TRBV7-9 and TRBJ2-7, the complete variable domain is DTGVSQNPRHKITKRGQNVTFRCDPISEHNRLYWYRQTLGQGPEFLTYFQNEAQLEKSRLLSDRFSAERPKGSFSTLEIQRTEQGDSAMYLCASSLQDGSYEQYFGPGTRLTVT.

This chain uses TRBV7-9 with TRBJ2-1; 8 bases map to TRBD1. Germline V gene data show CDR1 as SEHNR and CDR2 as FQNEAQ (reference sequence). This CDR3 contains 15 residues. V shed 5 bases and J 7 bases; nucleotides not matched to a gene: 10. CDR3 DNA sequence: TGTGCCAGCAGCCGATCCGGGACAGGTATGAATGAGCAGTTCTTC. Its translation: CASSRSGTGMNEQFF.

J is TRBJ2-7 and V is TRBV11-3, with 7 bases fitting TRBD2. CDR3 length equals 13 residues. CDR1 and CDR2 (germline): SGHNT, YENEEA. Trimming cost V 7 bases and J 6 bases; bases outside gene matches: 9. CDR3 region: CASKTGGPPEQYF. The CDR3 coding sequence is TGTGCCAGCAAAACGGGAGGCCCACCCGAGCAGTACTTC.

This chain joins TRBV28 and TRBJ1-1; D remains unclear. The CDR3 consists of 14 residues. Trimming took 1 base from V and 4 from J, leaving 10 bases between them. Germline CDR1 reads MDHEN; CDR2 reads SYDVKM. Here the CDR3 DNA reads TGTGCCAGCAGTTTATCCGGGGAGGGCACTGAAGCTTTCTTT. Translating gives CASSLSGEGTEAFF.

The gene calls are TRBV13 and TRBJ2-4; 9 bases align to TRBD1. From germline, CDR1 is PRHDT and CDR2 FYEKMQ (reference sequence). The CDR3 runs to 15 residues. J was trimmed by 6 bases and V by 4 bases; bases with no gene match: 7. DNA for the CDR3: TGTGCCAGCAGCTCCTACAGGGGGCAAGGAAACATTCAGTACTTC. It is translated as CASSSYRGQGNIQYF.

The V call is TRBV9, the J call TRBJ2-7; 10 bases fit TRBD2. There are 14 residues in the CDR3. Losses at the gene ends were 3 bases for V and 5 bases for J; bases not matched to a gene: 5. Germline-derived CDR1 and CDR2 are SGDLS and YYNGEE. The CDR3 DNA sequence: TGTGCCAGCAGCGCGGGACTAGCGATCCACGAGCAGTACTTC. Translated: CASSAGLAIHEQYF.